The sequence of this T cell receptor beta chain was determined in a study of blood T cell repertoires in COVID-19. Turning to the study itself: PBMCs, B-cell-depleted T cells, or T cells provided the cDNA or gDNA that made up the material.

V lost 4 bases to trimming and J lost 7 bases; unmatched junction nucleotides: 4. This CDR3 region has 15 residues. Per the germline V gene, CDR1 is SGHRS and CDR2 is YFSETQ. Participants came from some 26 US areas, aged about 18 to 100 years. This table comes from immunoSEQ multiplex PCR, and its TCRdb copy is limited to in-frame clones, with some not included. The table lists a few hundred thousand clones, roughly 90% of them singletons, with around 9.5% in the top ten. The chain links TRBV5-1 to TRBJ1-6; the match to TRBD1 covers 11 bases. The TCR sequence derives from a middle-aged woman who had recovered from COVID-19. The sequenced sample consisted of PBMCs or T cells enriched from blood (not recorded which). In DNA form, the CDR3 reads TGCGCCAGCAGCGCCTGGACAGGGGGCAATTCACCCCTCCACTTT. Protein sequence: CASSAWTGGNSPLHF. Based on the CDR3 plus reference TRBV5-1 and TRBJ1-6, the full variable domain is KAGVTQTPRYLIKTRGQQVTLSCSPISGHRSVSWYQQTPGQGLQFLFEYFSETQRNKGNFPGRFSGRQFSNSRSEMNVSTLELGDSALYLCASSAWTGGNSPLHFGNGTRLTVT.